These 19 T cell receptor beta chains originate from one sample sequenced in a study of response to subunit inactivated influenza vaccine. Via MiXCR, TCRdb re-called the RT-PCR reads, giving one row per CDR3 protein. This table holds about 780,000 distinct CDR3 sequences, about a fifth found once. The sample in question was PBMCs from blood, obtained approximately 5 days after vaccination. The receptor source for this set is a man between 50 and 59 years old who received an inactivated influenza vaccine.

The V call is TRBV20-1, the J call TRBJ2-7, with D perhaps TRBD2 (5 bases). Per germline, CDR1 DFQATT and CDR2 SNEGSKA (reference sequence). The CDR3 spans 12 residues. The V gene lost 6 bases and the J gene lost 6 bases, with 15 bases spanning the gap. Here the CDR3 reads CSALGSSREQYF. The CDR3 coding sequence is TGCAGTGCCCTCGGGTCTAGCCGCGAGCAGTACTTC.

This clonotype was found a few times. The rearrangement uses TRBV7-2 and TRBJ2-2; 7 bases line up with TRBD1. The CDR3 has 15 amino acids. Trimming cost V 5 bases and J 4 bases; bases outside gene matches: 7. Germline V lookup: CDR1 SGHTA, CDR2 FQGNSA. The DNA of the CDR3 is TGTGCCAGCAGCCGAAGACAGGGAAGCACCGGGGAGCTGTTTTTT. Protein: CASSRRQGSTGELFF. Full variable domain (outside the CDR3, taken from reference TRBV7-2 and TRBJ2-2): GAGVSQSPSNKVTEKGKDVELRCDPISGHTALYWYRQSLGQGLEFLIYFQGNSAPDKSGLPSDRFSAERTGGSVSTLTIQRTQQEDSAVYLCASSRRQGSTGELFFGEGSRLTVL.

This clonotype was counted many times. V usage is TRBV6-1 and J usage is TRBJ1-5; D perhaps matches TRBD1 (6 bases). The CDR3 has 13 residues. The germline CDR1 and CDR2 sequences are MNHNS and SASEGT. Trimming removed 7 bases at V and 4 bases at J, with 11 bases between. The CDR3 loop reads CASTGGANQPQHF. The CDR3 DNA sequence: TGTGCCAGCACGGGGGGCGCGAATCAGCCCCAGCATTTT.

This clonotype is a singleton in its sample. The chain carries TRBV7-9 and TRBJ1-1; 7 bases are a match to TRBD1. The length of the CDR3 is 15 residues. CDR1 is SEHNR and CDR2 is FQNEAQ in the germline V gene (reference sequence). V shed 2 bases and J 5 bases; nucleotides not matched to a gene: 8. CDR3 region: CASSLFLTGPTEAFF. CDR3 nucleotides: TGTGCCAGCAGCTTATTCCTGACAGGGCCAACTGAAGCTTTCTTT.

The chain links TRBV10-3 to TRBJ2-7; D is ambiguous. Germline-derived CDR1 and CDR2 are ENHRY and SYGVKD. Trimming stripped 4 bases from V and 2 bases from J, with 6 bases between. This CDR3 comprises 12 residues. CDR3 protein: CAISGSTYEQYF. CDR3 in DNA: TGTGCCATCAGTGGTTCCACCTACGAGCAGTACTTC.

The CDR3 bases are TGTGCCAGCATTCTAAACCGCGAGCAGTACTTC. Its protein is CASILNREQYF. The chain joins TRBV6-1 to TRBJ2-7; no reliable D call. Trimming shortened V by 7 bases and J by 6 bases, and 10 bases separated the two germline ends. The CDR3 totals 11 residues. Germline CDR1 reads MNHNS; CDR2 reads SASEGT.

The V gene is TRBV6-5, the J gene TRBJ1-1, with TRBD1 identical over 7 bases. After removal of 2 bases from V and 0 bases from J, the junction contained 3 bases not matched to a gene. Germline V gives CDR1 MNHEY, CDR2 SVGAGI. This CDR3 is built from 15 residues. The CDR3 spells CASSYLQGLNTEAFF. CDR3 nucleotides: TGTGCCAGCAGTTACCTACAGGGGCTGAACACTGAAGCTTTCTTT.

The chain is built from TRBV12-5 and TRBJ2-3, with D uncertain. Trimming shortened V by 1 base and J by 3 bases, and 8 bases separated the two germline ends. Germline loops: CDR1 LGHNT, CDR2 FRNRAP. This CDR3 is built from 14 residues. In nucleotides, the CDR3 is TGTGCTAGTGGTTTGGGAAGCAGAACAGATACGCAGTATTTT. This gives the protein CASGLGSRTDTQYF. The full variable domain, its missing parts supplied by reference TRBV12-5 and TRBJ2-3, is DARVTQTPRHKVTEMGQEVTMRCQPILGHNTVFWYRQTMMQGLELLAYFRNRAPLDDSGMPKDRFSAEMPDATLATLKIQPSEPRDSAVYFCASGLGSRTDTQYFGPGTRLTVL.

The chain joins TRBV20-1 to TRBJ2-7, with D hard to call. The CDR3 has 14 amino acids. V lost 0 bases, J lost 5 bases, and 14 bases lay in between. The V gene's germline CDR1 is DFQATT and CDR2 SNEGSKA (reference sequence). CDR3 in amino acids: CSARDKTARDEQYF. As DNA, the CDR3 is TGCAGTGCTAGAGATAAAACAGCGCGCGACGAGCAGTACTTC.

This chain uses TRBV20-1 with TRBJ2-5; the D gene is possibly TRBD2 (6 bases). Looked up from germline, CDR1 is DFQATT and CDR2 is SNEGSKA (reference sequence). The CDR3 is 16 residues long. V was cut by 5 bases and J by 3 bases, with 22 bases left in between. CDR3 amino acids: CSAFAVGLEKEETQYF. CDR3 DNA: TGCAGTGCTTTTGCAGTGGGACTGGAGAAGGAAGAGACCCAGTACTTC.

This sequence joins TRBV7-2 and TRBJ2-7, with D tentatively TRBD2 (5 bases). Looked up from germline, CDR1 is SGHTA and CDR2 is FQGNSA. The length of the CDR3 is 12 residues. Trimming pared 5 bases from V and 6 bases from J, leaving 11 bases between. CDR3 in amino acids: CASSPELGEQYF. For the CDR3, the DNA is TGTGCCAGCAGCCCCGAACTAGGCGAGCAGTACTTC.

There are many counts of this clonotype. This rearrangement joins TRBV4-3 to TRBJ2-1, with D possibly matching TRBD2 (7 bases). This CDR3 has 15 residues. V was cut by 4 bases and J by 3 bases, with 13 bases left in between. Germline V gene data show CDR1 as LGHNA and CDR2 as YSLEER. CDR3 sequence: CASSRGGGSYNEQFF. Written as DNA, the CDR3 is TGCGCCAGCAGCCGAGGGGGGGGGAGCTACAATGAGCAGTTCTTC.

The chain has TRBV20-1 and TRBJ2-1; 10 bases match TRBD2. V trimming: 2 bases; J trimming: 8 bases; junction bases outside the gene matches: 9. Germline V gives CDR1 DFQATT, CDR2 SNEGSKA (reference sequence). The CDR3 consists of 15 residues. The CDR3 protein is CSARPASGSAYEQFF. The CDR3 nucleotides read TGCAGTGCTAGACCAGCTAGCGGGAGTGCCTATGAGCAGTTCTTC.

The chain carries TRBV4-3 and TRBJ2-3; 8 bases align to TRBD2. Per the germline V gene, CDR1 is LGHNA and CDR2 is YSLEER. CDR3 size: 15 residues. Germline trimming cut 1 base from V and 5 bases from J; bases unmatched to any gene: 5. In DNA form, the CDR3 reads TGCGCCAGCAGCCAAGCGGGGGGGGCCGAAGATACGCAGTATTTT. This gives the protein CASSQAGGAEDTQYF.

In this sample, this clonotype turned up a few times. CDR3 nucleotides: TGTGCCAGCAGTCCACAGGGACCCCTCGAGCAGTACTTC. As protein: CASSPQGPLEQYF. The J gene is TRBJ2-7, the V gene TRBV27; a weak D match, TRBD1 (6 bases). Germline CDR1 is MNHEY and CDR2 is SMNVEV (reference sequence). The CDR3 length is 13 residues. V was trimmed by 5 bases and J by 6 bases, leaving 14 bases between them.

This sequence joins TRBV30 and TRBJ2-5; D gene ambiguous. CDR3 length equals 13 residues. The germline V gene has CDR1 GTSNPN and CDR2 SVGIG (reference sequence). Trimming cost V 5 bases and J 3 bases, with 13 bases left between them. This CDR3 is CAWGSRTKETQYF. CDR3 DNA sequence: TGTGCCTGGGGCTCCCGGACCAAAGAGACCCAGTACTTC.

This clonotype appeared once. This chain uses TRBV7-9 with TRBJ2-3; D unresolved. V lost 4 bases and J 0 bases, leaving 14 bases between the germline ends. CDR1 is SEHNR, CDR2 FQNEAQ, per germline (reference sequence). CDR3 length: 16 residues. The CDR3 sequence: CASSSPVGPSTDTQYF. The CDR3 DNA sequence: TGTGCCAGCAGCTCCCCGGTCGGGCCCAGCACAGATACGCAGTATTTT.

The chain couples TRBV15 to TRBJ2-3; 8 positions agree with TRBD2. This CDR3 region has 18 residues. V was pared by 0 bases and J by 8 bases, with 16 bases of the junction left unmatched. In germline, CDR1 is LNHNV, CDR2 YYDKDF (reference sequence). CDR3 nucleotide sequence: TGTGCCACCAGCAGAGAGTTTACCGGCGGGAGGCGGGGAGGTACGCAGTATTTT. This encodes CATSREFTGGRRGGTQYF.

This clonotype was seen only a few times. V and J are TRBV10-3 and TRBJ2-3, with 10 bases aligning to TRBD1. The CDR3 sequence is 13 residues long. V lost 11 bases and J lost 5; bases outside the gene matches: 7. Germline V gene sequence: CDR1 ENHRY, CDR2 SYGVKD. For the CDR3, the DNA is TGTGCCTACGGACAGGGGGAAGAAGATACGCAGTATTTT. The encoded protein is CAYGQGEEDTQYF.